These T cell receptor beta chains were read from a single sample in a study of follicular helper T cells after annual influenza vaccination. Clones were read by immunoSEQ multiplex PCR, and TCRdb kept only the in-frame ones, dropping some. Among fewer than 11,000 clones listed, around four fifths were seen once. This specimen was CXCR5- memory CD4+ T cells sorted from blood, taken 7 days after influenza vaccination. These receptors were obtained from an adult who received the influenza vaccine. Both conserved end residues are part of each CDR3. The D gene is left open where the match is weak. Size values are once, few and many counts, or a class for expanded clones, and some rows have none.

J gene: TRBJ2-7; clone size: few; D gene: NA; V gene: TRBV5-4; CDR3 DNA: TGTGCCAGCAGACCGGACCAGGATTACGAGCAGTACTTC; CDR3 protein: CASRPDQDYEQYF
J gene: TRBJ1-2; clone size: NA; D gene: NA; V gene: TRBV7-8; CDR3 DNA: TGTGCCAGCAGCTTCCCCAGTAGATCTGGCTACACCTTC; CDR3 protein: CASSFPSRSGYTF
J gene: TRBJ2-7; clone size: few; D gene: NA; V gene: TRBV18; CDR3 DNA: TGTGCCAGCTCATTACAGGGTTCCGGCGAGCAGTACTTC; CDR3 protein: CASSLQGSGEQYF
J gene: TRBJ2-1; clone size: NA; D gene: TRBD2; V gene: TRBV4-3; CDR3 DNA: TGCGCCAGCAGCCGAGGAGCGGGAGAGTCCTACAATGAGCAGTTCTTC; CDR3 protein: CASSRGAGESYNEQFF
J gene: TRBJ2-3; clone size: NA; D gene: NA; V gene: TRBV11-3; CDR3 DNA: TGTGCCAGCAGCGTGCGGGACACCGTTACAGATACGCAGTATTTT; CDR3 protein: CASSVRDTVTDTQYF
J gene: TRBJ1-4; clone size: NA; D gene: NA; V gene: TRBV19; CDR3 DNA: TGTGCCAGCAACAGAGCAACTAATGAAAAACTGTTTTTT; CDR3 protein: CASNRATNEKLFF
J gene: TRBJ2-1; clone size: NA; D gene: NA; V gene: TRBV5-1; CDR3 DNA: TGCGCCAGCAGCTTGGACAATGAGCAGTTCTTC; CDR3 protein: CASSLDNEQFF
J gene: TRBJ1-1; clone size: NA; D gene: NA; V gene: TRBV29-1; CDR3 DNA: TGCAGCTCCAGGGTGGGGGGCAAGACTGAAGCTTTCTTT; CDR3 protein: CSSRVGGKTEAFF
J gene: TRBJ1-4; clone size: NA; D gene: TRBD1; V gene: TRBV5-1; CDR3 DNA: TGCGCCAGCAGCTCCGGACAGGGACGTGAAAAACTGTTTTTT; CDR3 protein: CASSSGQGREKLFF
J gene: TRBJ1-1; clone size: NA; D gene: TRBD1; V gene: TRBV29-1; CDR3 DNA: TGCAGCGTTTCACAGGGGTTAGAAGCTTTCTTT; CDR3 protein: CSVSQGLEAFF
J gene: TRBJ1-1; clone size: few; D gene: NA; V gene: TRBV18; CDR3 DNA: TGTGCCAGCTCACCTCGCCCCGAGACGGACGCTTTCTTT; CDR3 protein: CASSPRPETDAFF
J gene: TRBJ1-3; clone size: NA; D gene: NA; V gene: TRBV28; CDR3 DNA: TGTGCCAGCAGTGGTTCCGGAAACACCATATATTTT; CDR3 protein: CASSGSGNTIYF
J gene: TRBJ2-7; clone size: NA; D gene: NA; V gene: TRBV6-5; CDR3 DNA: TGTGCCAGCAGCCCTACAGAGGGGGTCTCCTACGAGCAGTACTTC; CDR3 protein: CASSPTEGVSYEQYF
J gene: TRBJ2-1; clone size: NA; D gene: TRBD2; V gene: TRBV12-5; CDR3 DNA: TGTGCTAGTGGATCCGGGACTAGCGAGCGGAATGAGCAGTTCTTC; CDR3 protein: CASGSGTSERNEQFF
J gene: TRBJ1-2; clone size: NA; D gene: NA; V gene: TRBV10-3; CDR3 DNA: TGTGCCATCAGTCCCTTAGGAGGGGGAAGGGGCTACACCTTC; CDR3 protein: CAISPLGGGRGYTF
J gene: TRBJ2-7; clone size: NA; D gene: TRBD1; V gene: TRBV9; CDR3 DNA: TGTGCCAGCAGCGTGGGGGACAGGAGTCTTTCCGAGCAGTACTTC; CDR3 protein: CASSVGDRSLSEQYF
J gene: TRBJ1-1; clone size: few; D gene: NA; V gene: TRBV10-1; CDR3 DNA: TGCGCCAGCAGTGCCCAGGTTAGCACTGAAGCTTTCTTT; CDR3 protein: CASSAQVSTEAFF
J gene: TRBJ2-1; clone size: NA; D gene: TRBD2; V gene: TRBV11-3; CDR3 DNA: TGTGCCAGCAGCCGTGGACTAGCGGGAGATTCATACAATGAGCAGTTCTTC; CDR3 protein: CASSRGLAGDSYNEQFF
J gene: TRBJ2-7; clone size: NA; D gene: TRBD1; V gene: TRBV6-5; CDR3 DNA: TGTGCCAGCAGGCGGACAGGGAGCTCCTACGAGCAGTACTTC; CDR3 protein: CASRRTGSSYEQYF
J gene: TRBJ1-2; clone size: NA; D gene: TRBD1; V gene: TRBV6-5; CDR3 DNA: TGTGCCAGCAGTTACTCCGGGACAGGGAACTATGGCTACACCTTC; CDR3 protein: CASSYSGTGNYGYTF